Included here is one TCR beta chain sequence, with context. Its specificity is unknown. The protocol was immunoSEQ multiplex PCR, while the TCRdb copy is restricted to in-frame clones and leaves out a portion. The profile shows 98,000 or so clones, around nine tenths of them singletons. The record originates from a study of OX40 agonist ivuxolimab in advanced cancers. Broader study findings: The authors also found low normalized T-cell clonal expansion in some nonresponders. Partial responders treated at 0.1-3.0 mg/kg exhibited clonal expansion among the lowest measured.

The CDR3 has 15 amino acids. The V segment lost 5 bases and the J segment 4 bases; nucleotides outside the gene matches: 7. CDR1 is MDHEN, CDR2 SYDVKM, per germline. The V and J genes are TRBV28 and TRBJ2-2, with TRBD2 identical over 7 bases. Sequencing was performed on CD4+ or CD8+ T cells sorted from blood, taken in a trial of the OX40 agonist ivuxolimab. The receptor comes from an adult with an advanced solid tumor such as melanoma, head and neck, liver or kidney cancer. CDR3 in amino acids: CASSTAGTITGELFF. CDR3 nucleotide sequence: TGTGCCAGCAGTACGGCCGGGACTATCACCGGGGAGCTGTTTTTT.